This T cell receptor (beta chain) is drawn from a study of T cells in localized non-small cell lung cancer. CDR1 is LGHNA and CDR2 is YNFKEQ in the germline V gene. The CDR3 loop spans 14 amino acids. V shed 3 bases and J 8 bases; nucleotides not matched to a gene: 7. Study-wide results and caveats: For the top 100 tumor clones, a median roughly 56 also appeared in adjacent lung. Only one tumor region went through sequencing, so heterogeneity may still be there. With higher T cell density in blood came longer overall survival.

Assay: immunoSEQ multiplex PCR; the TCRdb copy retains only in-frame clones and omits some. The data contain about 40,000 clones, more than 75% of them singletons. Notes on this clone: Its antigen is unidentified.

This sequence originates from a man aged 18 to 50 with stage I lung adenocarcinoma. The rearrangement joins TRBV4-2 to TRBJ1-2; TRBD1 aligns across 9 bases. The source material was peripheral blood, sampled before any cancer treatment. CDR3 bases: TGTGCCAGCAGCCAGATGGACAGGGGCCGAGGCTACACCTTC. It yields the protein CASSQMDRGRGYTF.